Presented here are 26 T cell receptor beta chains from one specimen sequenced in a study of tumor-infiltrating lymphocytes in oesophageal squamous cell carcinoma. TCRdb called the PCR reads again in MiXCR, with one record for every CDR3 protein. This table holds over 10,000 distinct CDR3 sequences, nearly 60% found once. The sequenced material came from esophageal tumor tissue. These receptors all stem from a female donor with esophageal squamous cell carcinoma.

Only a few counts were recorded for this clonotype. The V gene is TRBV7-3, the J gene TRBJ2-1, with TRBD2 matching 7 bases. Germline trimming cut 2 bases from V and 8 bases from J; bases unmatched to any gene: 9. The CDR3 consists of 15 residues. Germline loops: CDR1 SGHTA, CDR2 FQGTGA. CDR3: CASSLFPGGTDEQFF. The CDR3 coding sequence is TGTGCCAGCAGCTTATTCCCCGGGGGGACCGATGAGCAGTTCTTC.

This rearrangement joins TRBV9 to TRBJ2-1; no clear D gene. In germline, CDR1 is SGDLS, CDR2 YYNGEE. CDR3 length equals 15 residues. Trimming left V 2 bases short and J 5 bases short, with 14 bases between. CDR3 residues: CASSVLESLNNEQFF. As DNA, the CDR3 is TGTGCCAGCAGCGTTCTGGAGTCTCTTAACAATGAGCAGTTCTTC.

The gene calls are TRBV7-3 and TRBJ2-6; D is unresolved. Germline lookup yields CDR1 SGHTA and CDR2 FQGTGA. The CDR3 extends over 15 amino acids. Trimming stripped 2 bases from V and 2 bases from J, with 7 bases between. DNA for the CDR3: TGTGCCAGCAGCTTAGGCACAGCTGGGGCCAACGTCCTGACTTTC. As protein: CASSLGTAGANVLTF.

The chain joins TRBV5-5 to TRBJ2-7; perhaps TRBD1 as D (5 bases). The J call is doubtful: the DNA matches TRBJ2-1 better. The CDR3 covers 15 residues. The germline gives CDR1 SGHKS, CDR2 YYEKEE (reference sequence). CDR3 in DNA: TGTGCCAGCAGCTTGGCGCAGGGCTTGGGCAATGAGCAGTTCTTC. Its translation is CASSLAQGLGNEQFF.

Concerning this clonotype: The junction departs from germline at one end; a sequencing error may be responsible. The chain combines TRBV12-3 or TRBV12-4 with TRBJ1-1, with 8 bases lining up with TRBD1. The CDR3 has 13 residues. The CDR3 here is CASSFDRGYEQYF. DNA of the CDR3: TGTGCCAGCAGTTTTGACAGGGGCTACGAGCAGTACTTT.

The chain has TRBV7-3 and TRBJ2-5; 7 bases map to TRBD2. The DNA end is a closer match to TRBJ2-1, so the J assignment may be wrong. CDR3 length equals 12 residues. Germline CDR1 SGHTA, CDR2 FQGTGA. CDR3 sequence: CASSLGGGEQFF. CDR3 sequence (DNA): TGTGCCAGCAGCTTAGGGGGGGGTGAGCAGTTCTTC.

The rearrangement uses TRBV7-3 and TRBJ2-7; unclear D gene. The end of the DNA fits TRBJ2-1 better, so the J call may be wrong. The CDR3 runs 15 residues. CDR1 SGHTA and CDR2 FQGTGA come from the germline V gene. DNA for the CDR3: TGTGCCAGCAGCTTAAACCCCGGACCATACAATGAGCAGTTCTTC. Translating gives CASSLNPGPYNEQFF.

By share, this clonotype counts as medium-sized (0.01 to 0.1%). The CDR3 coding sequence is TGTGCCAGCAGTTCCCTAGCGGGAGTGGTGGGTAGGAATGAGCAGTTCTTC. Its translation is CASSSLAGVVGRNEQFF. V gene TRBV27 combines with J gene TRBJ2-1, with TRBD2 matching 10 bases. This CDR3 has 17 residues. Germline loops: CDR1 MNHEY, CDR2 SMNVEV (reference sequence). Losses at the gene ends were 4 bases for V and 7 bases for J; bases not matched to a gene: 13.

The J gene is TRBJ2-5, the V gene TRBV7-8, with 9 nucleotides matching TRBD2. The J call is in doubt because the DNA end fits TRBJ2-7 better. The CDR3 is made up of 15 amino acids. From germline, CDR1 is SGHVS and CDR2 FQNEAQ. CDR3 sequence (DNA): TGTGCCAGCAGCTTCCTTAGCGGGAGCCTTTACGAGCAGTACTTC. This codes for CASSFLSGSLYEQYF.

In its sample, this clonotype was seen many times. The J gene is TRBJ2-5, the V gene TRBV12-3 or TRBV12-4, with 8 bases matching TRBD2. CDR3 length: 16 residues. J was trimmed by 0 bases and V by 6 bases; bases with no gene match: 9. CDR3 nucleotides: TGTGCCAGCAGCGCGACTAGCGAGGGCAACCAAGAGACCCAGTACTTC. This encodes CASSATSEGNQETQYF.

The chain has TRBV7-3 and TRBJ2-5; D is undetermined. Matching the DNA end better, TRBJ2-1 makes the J call doubtful. The CDR3 has 15 amino acids. The germline CDR1 and CDR2 sequences are SGHTA and FQGTGA. CDR3 DNA: TGTGCCAGCAGCTTAACGGATTTGGACCCAAATGAGCAGTTCTTC. It codes for CASSLTDLDPNEQFF.

Details on this clonotype: The junction departs from germline at one end; a sequencing error may be responsible. The CDR3 sequence: CASSLSGTSGYNEQFF. In nucleotides, the CDR3 is TGTGCCAGCAGCTTGTCCGGGACTAGCGGCTACAATGAGCAGTTCTTC. V usage is TRBV5-3 and J usage is TRBJ2-5, with 11 bases fitting TRBD2. The end of the DNA fits TRBJ2-1 better, so the J call may be wrong. TRBV5-3 is identified as an open reading frame with a role that is uncertain. The CDR3 is 16 amino acids.

By share of the sample, this clonotype is medium-sized. V is TRBV12-3 or TRBV12-4 and J is TRBJ1-1; no firm D call. This CDR3 contains 14 residues. Trimming took off 2 bases at V and 4 bases at J, with 11 bases between the two ends. This CDR3 is CASSLSAAGTEAFF. CDR3 DNA sequence: TGTGCCAGCAGTTTAAGCGCCGCGGGCACTGAAGCTTTCTTT.

The V and J genes are TRBV7-9 and TRBJ2-3; 8 bases agree with TRBD2. With V trimmed by 1 base and J by 0 bases, 3 bases remained unmatched. The CDR3 has 16 residues. Germline CDR1 and CDR2: SEHNR and FQNEAQ (reference sequence). The CDR3: CASSLGAGGSTDTQYF. For the CDR3, the DNA is TGTGCCAGCAGCTTAGGCGCGGGGGGAAGCACAGATACGCAGTATTTT.

This clonotype came up many times. This chain links TRBV5-6 with TRBJ2-1; perhaps D is TRBD1 or TRBD2 (5 bases each). Germline CDR1 reads SGHDT; CDR2 reads YYEEEE. CDR3 length: 13 amino acids. Trimming left V 3 bases short and J 9 bases short, with 13 bases between. CDR3 in DNA: TGTGCCAGCAGCTGGGGACGAACAGGTGAGCAGTTCTTC. Amino acids: CASSWGRTGEQFF.

The chain has TRBV7-2 and TRBJ2-5; a weak D match, TRBD1 (5 bases). The CDR3 covers 17 residues. Germline V lookup: CDR1 SGHTA, CDR2 FQGNSA. The V and J ends lost 4 bases and 11 bases respectively, with 29 bases between them. The CDR3 DNA reads TGTGCCAGCAGCTCAAACCCCGACAGTCCCTCCTACAATGAGCAGTACTTC. It translates to CASSSNPDSPSYNEQYF.

In its sample, this clonotype was seen many times. V is TRBV19 and J is TRBJ2-2, with D perhaps matching TRBD1 or TRBD2 (6 bases each). With 3 bases removed from V and 10 bases from J, the gap between germline ends came to 12 bases. The germline V gene encodes CDR1 LNHDA and CDR2 SQIVND (reference sequence). The length of the CDR3 is 13 residues. For the CDR3, the DNA is TGTGCCAGTAGTATGAAGGGGGGTATGGAGCTGTTTTTT. As protein: CASSMKGGMELFF.

This chain links TRBV6-5 with TRBJ2-4, with D unresolved. Trimming shortened V by 0 bases and J by 13 bases, and 16 bases separated the two germline ends. This CDR3 region has 14 residues. From germline, CDR1 is MNHEY and CDR2 SVGAGI. The CDR3 coding sequence is TGTGCCAGCAGTTACTCGAAAATCCCTTTTGAGCAGTACTTC. Protein sequence: CASSYSKIPFEQYF.

This clonotype came up a few times. J is TRBJ2-1 and V is TRBV7-2; D is perhaps TRBD1 (8 bases). The V and J ends lost 1 base and 6 bases respectively, with 13 bases between them. The CDR3 totals 15 residues. Germline V CDR1 and CDR2: SGHTA, FQGNSA. The CDR3 loop is CASSLGTGRGNEQFF. CDR3 DNA: TGTGCCAGCAGCTTAGGGACAGGGAGGGGCAATGAGCAGTTCTTC.

The chain recombines TRBV14 with TRBJ2-1; 8 positions agree with TRBD2. Matching the DNA end better, TRBJ2-5 makes the J call doubtful. There are 16 residues in the CDR3. Germline CDR1 and CDR2: SGHDN and FVKESK. CDR3 in amino acids: CASRPRTSRFGETQYF. The CDR3, as DNA: TGTGCCAGCAGACCGCGGACTAGCAGGTTCGGAGAGACCCAGTACTTC.

The chain links TRBV11-1 to TRBJ2-1; D may be TRBD2 (6 bases). CDR3 length: 16 residues. CDR1 is SGHAT and CDR2 is FQDESV in the germline V gene (reference sequence). V was pared by 6 bases and J by 4 bases, with 19 bases between. CDR3 sequence: CASSYFGLAAYNEQFF. In nucleotides, the CDR3 is TGTGCCAGCAGTTACTTTGGTTTAGCGGCTTACAATGAGCAGTTCTTC.

This clonotype has only a few counts. The CDR3 loop reads CASSLASLAGASSTDTQYF. As DNA, the CDR3 is TGTGCCAGCAGCTTAGCGTCACTAGCGGGGGCATCTAGCACAGATACGCAGTATTTT. The chain is built from TRBV7-9 and TRBJ2-3; 11 nucleotides line up with TRBD2. Germline lookup yields CDR1 SEHNR and CDR2 FQNEAQ (reference sequence). V lost 0 bases, J lost 0 bases, and 8 bases stayed unmatched. This CDR3 is 19 amino acids long.

This clonotype was found many times. CDR3 residues: CSVEVLGNEQFF. The CDR3 DNA reads TGCAGCGTTGAAGTTCTGGGGAATGAGCAGTTCTTC. This chain links TRBV29-1 with TRBJ2-1; D ambiguous. V was trimmed by 1 base and J by 7 bases, leaving 8 bases between them. Germline V gives CDR1 SQVTM, CDR2 ANQGSEA. The CDR3 spans 12 residues.

The rearrangement links TRBV7-2 to TRBJ2-7, with 9 positions matching TRBD1. Germline loops: CDR1 SGHTA, CDR2 FQGNSA. J lost 1 base, V lost 5 bases, and 6 bases had no gene match. CDR3 length: 15 residues. CDR3 protein: CASSPDRGRSYEQYF. Here the CDR3 DNA reads TGTGCCAGCAGCCCCGACAGGGGGAGGTCCTACGAGCAGTACTTC.

This clonotype came up a few times. The genes are TRBV7-2 and TRBJ1-6; tentatively, D is TRBD1 (5 bases). The V gene's germline CDR1 is SGHTA and CDR2 FQGNSA. With 5 bases removed from V and 7 bases from J, the gap between germline ends came to 18 bases. CDR3 size: 16 residues. CDR3 protein: CASSGKDGRGNSPLHF. In DNA, the CDR3 is TGTGCCAGCAGCGGAAAGGACGGCCGGGGCAATTCACCCCTCCACTTT.

The CDR3 DNA sequence: TGTGCCAGCTCGGGAGAGACCCAGTACTTC. Its translation is CASSGETQYF. This chain uses TRBV12-3 or TRBV12-4 with TRBJ2-7; no definite D call. The J call is uncertain, as TRBJ2-5 better fits the DNA end. This CDR3 region has 10 residues.